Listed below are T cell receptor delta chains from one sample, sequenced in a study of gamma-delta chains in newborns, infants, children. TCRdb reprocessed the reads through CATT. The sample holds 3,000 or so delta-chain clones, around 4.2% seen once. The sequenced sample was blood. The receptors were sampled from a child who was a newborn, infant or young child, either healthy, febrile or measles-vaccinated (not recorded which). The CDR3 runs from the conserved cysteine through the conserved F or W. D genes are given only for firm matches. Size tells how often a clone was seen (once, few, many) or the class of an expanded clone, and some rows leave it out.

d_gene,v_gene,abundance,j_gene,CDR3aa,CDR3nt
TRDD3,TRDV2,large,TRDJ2,CACDLLLGPDHLTAQLFF,TGTGCCTGTGACCTATTACTGGGGCCAGACCATTTGACAGCACAACTCTTCTTT
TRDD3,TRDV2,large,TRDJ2,CACDTVTGGSPALTAQLFF,TGTGCCTGTGACACCGTCACTGGGGGTTCCCCTGCTTTGACAGCACAACTCTTCTTT
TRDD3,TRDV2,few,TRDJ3,CAGDTGWGESWDTRQMFF,TGTGCCGGTGACACCGGCTGGGGGGAATCCTGGGACACCCGACAGATGTTTTTC
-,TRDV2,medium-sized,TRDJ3,CACDTGGFYSWDTRQMFF,TGTGCCTGTGACACCGGGGGCTTCTACTCCTGGGACACCCGACAGATGTTTTTC
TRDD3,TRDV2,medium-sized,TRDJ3,CACDTVESGGYSWDTRQMFF,TGTGCCTGTGACACGGTTGAGAGTGGGGGATACTCCTGGGACACCCGACAGATGTTTTTC
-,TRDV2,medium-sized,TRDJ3,CACDTLLGSWDTRQMFF,TGTGCCTGTGACACCCTACTGGGTTCCTGGGACACCCGACAGATGTTTTTC
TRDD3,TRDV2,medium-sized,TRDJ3,CACDTVLGVSSWDTRQMFF,TGTGCCTGTGACACCGTACTGGGGGTCAGCTCCTGGGACACCCGACAGATGTTTTTC
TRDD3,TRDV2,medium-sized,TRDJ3,CACDILGVLQSSWDTRQMFF,TGTGCCTGTGACATACTGGGGGTTCTTCAGAGCTCCTGGGACACCCGACAGATGTTTTTC
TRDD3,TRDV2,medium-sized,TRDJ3,CACDTLLGDTVWDTRQMFF,TGTGCCTGTGACACCTTACTGGGGGATACGGTCTGGGACACCCGACAGATGTTTTTC
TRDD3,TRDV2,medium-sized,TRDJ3,CACDVLGDTNSWDTRQMFF,TGTGCCTGTGACGTACTGGGGGATACAAACTCCTGGGACACCCGACAGATGTTTTTC
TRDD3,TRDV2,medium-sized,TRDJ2,CACDVLGDTLTAQLFF,TGTGCCTGTGACGTACTGGGGGATACGTTGACAGCACAACTCTTCTTT
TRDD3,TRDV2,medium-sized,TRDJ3,CACDTTPTGGYFSWDTRQMFF,TGTGCCTGTGACACCACTCCGACTGGGGGATACTTCTCCTGGGACACCCGACAGATGTTTTTC
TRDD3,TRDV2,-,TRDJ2,CACCLLGDTLTAQLFF,TGTGCCTGTTGCCTACTGGGGGATACTTTGACAGCACAACTCTTCTTT
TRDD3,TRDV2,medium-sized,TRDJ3,CACDKLGMSSWDTRQMFF,TGTGCCTGTGACAAACTGGGGATGAGCTCCTGGGACACCCGACAGATGTTTTTC
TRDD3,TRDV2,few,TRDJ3,CACDTLGDSSWDTRQMFF,TGTGCCTGTGACACACTGGGGGATAGCTCCTGGGACACCCGACAGATGTTCTTC
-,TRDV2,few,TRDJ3,CACDILLKSWDTRQTFF,TGTGCCTGCGACATTCTACTGAAATCCTGGGACACCCGACAGACGTTTTTC
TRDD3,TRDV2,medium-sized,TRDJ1,CACDTVGWGIRYTDKLIF,TGTGCCTGTGACACCGTTGGTTGGGGGATACGGTACACCGATAAACTCATCTTT
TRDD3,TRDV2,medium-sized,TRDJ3,CACDTVLGDTPSWDTRQMFF,TGTGCCTGTGACACTGTACTGGGGGATACGCCTTCCTGGGACACCCGACAGATGTTTTTC
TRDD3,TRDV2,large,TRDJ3,CACDTVLGDASSWDTRQMFF,TGTGCCTGTGACACCGTACTGGGGGATGCTAGCTCCTGGGACACCCGACAGATGTTTTTC
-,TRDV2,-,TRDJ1,CACKGIRADKLTF,TGTGCCTGTAAGGGTATACGCGCCGATAAACTCACCTTT
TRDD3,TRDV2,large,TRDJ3,CACDSLGDSWDTRQMFF,TGTGCCTGTGACAGCCTGGGGGACTCCTGGGACACCCGACAGATGTTTTTC
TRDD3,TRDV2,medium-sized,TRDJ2,CACDTGGGSLTAQLFF,TGTGCCTGTGACACCGGTGGGGGATCTTTGACGGCACAACTCTTCTTT
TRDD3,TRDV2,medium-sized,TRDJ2,CACDSLLGDTAQLFF,TGTGCCTGTGACTCCTTACTGGGGGATACAGCACAACTCTTCTTT
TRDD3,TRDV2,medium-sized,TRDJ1,CACDTVFLGDRTLNKLIF,TGTGCCTGTGACACCGTCTTTCTGGGGGATAGGACTCTAAATAAACTCATCTTT
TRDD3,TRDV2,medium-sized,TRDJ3,CACDVVLGDSSWDTRQMFF,TGTGCCTGTGACGTAGTACTGGGGGATAGCTCCTGGGACACCCGACAGATGTTTTTC
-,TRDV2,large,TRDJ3,CACDTVTPGDSSWDTRQMFF,TGTGCCTGTGACACCGTCACTCCGGGGGACAGCTCCTGGGACACCCGACAGATGTTTTTC
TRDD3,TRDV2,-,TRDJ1,CACDSLGPYTDKLIF,TGTGCCTGTGACTCACTGGGGCCCTACACCGATAAACTCATCTTT
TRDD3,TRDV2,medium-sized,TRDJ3,CACDTVWGIRSWDTRQMFF,TGTGCCTGTGACACCGTGTGGGGGATACGCTCCTGGGACACCCGACAGATGTTTTTC
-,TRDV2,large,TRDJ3,CACDTLGSWDTRQMFF,TGTGCCTGTGACACACTGGGCTCCTGGGACACCCGACAGATGTTTTTC
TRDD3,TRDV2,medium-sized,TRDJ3,CACDTPSLGGSPSWDTRQMFF,TGTGCCTGTGACACCCCAAGCCTTGGGGGATCCCCCTCCTGGGACACCCGACAGATGTTTTTC
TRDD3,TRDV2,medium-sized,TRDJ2,CACDTVGVLGDRAQLFF,TGTGCCTGTGACACGGTGGGTGTACTGGGGGATAGAGCACAACTCTTCTTT
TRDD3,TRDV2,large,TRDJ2,CACDTDLLGDKFLTAQLFF,TGTGCCTGTGACACCGATTTACTGGGGGATAAATTTTTGACAGCACAACTCTTCTTT
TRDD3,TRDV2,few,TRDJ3,CACDKLGDTSWDTRQMFF,TGTGCCTGTGACAAACTGGGGGATACGTCCTGGGACACCCGACAGATGTTTTTC
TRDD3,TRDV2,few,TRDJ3,CACDTGRWGMPSWDTRQMFF,TGTGCCTGTGACACCGGACGATGGGGGATGCCCTCCTGGGACACCCGACAGATGTTTTTC
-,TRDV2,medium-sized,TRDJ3,CACDTPTARSWDTRQMFF,TGTGCCTGTGACACGCCTACTGCGCGCTCCTGGGACACCCGACAGATGTTTTTC
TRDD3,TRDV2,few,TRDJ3,CACDLTVTGGCASARDTRQMFF,TGTGCCTGTGATCTGACCGTTACTGGGGGATGCGCTAGCGCCCGGGACACCCGACAGATGTTTTTC
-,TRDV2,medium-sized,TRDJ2,CACDTWGGTAQLFF,TGTGCCTGTGACACCTGGGGGGGTACAGCACAACTCTTCTTT
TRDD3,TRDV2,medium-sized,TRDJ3,CACDKSTGGYLSSWDTRQMFF,TGTGCCTGTGACAAAAGTACTGGGGGATACCTTAGCTCCTGGGACACCCGACAGATGTTTTTC
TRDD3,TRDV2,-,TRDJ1,CACDSLGGTDKLIF,TGTGCCTGTGACTCACTGGGGGGCACCGATAAACTCATCTTT
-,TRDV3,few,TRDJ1,CALNLPWGAGETDKLIF,TGTGCCTTAAACCTCCCCTGGGGCGCCGGAGAGACCGATAAACTCATCTTT
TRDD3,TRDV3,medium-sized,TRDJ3,CAFYWGIAWDTRQMFF,TGTGCCTTTTACTGGGGGATAGCTTGGGACACCCGACAGATGTTTTTC
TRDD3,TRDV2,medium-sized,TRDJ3,CACDTLGDSSWDTRQMFF,TGTGCCTGTGACACACTGGGGGATAGCTCCTGGGACACCCGACAGATGTTTTTC
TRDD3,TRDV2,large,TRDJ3,CACDPTTGGYAWDTRQMFF,TGTGCCTGTGACCCAACTACTGGGGGATACGCCTGGGACACCCGACAGATGTTTTTC
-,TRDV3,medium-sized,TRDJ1,CAFEPTGRKGIADKLIF,TGTGCCTTTGAGCCAACTGGGCGTAAAGGGATAGCCGATAAACTCATCTTT
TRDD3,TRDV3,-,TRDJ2,CATGGKALTAQPFF,TGTGCCACTGGGGGCAAAGCTTTGACAGCACAACCCTTCTTT
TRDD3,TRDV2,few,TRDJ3,CACDAWGMSSWDTRQMFF,TGTGCCTGTGACGCCTGGGGGATGAGCTCCTGGGACACCCGACAGATGTTTTTC
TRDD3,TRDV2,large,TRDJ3,CACDTLLGVSSWDTRQMFF,TGTGCCTGTGACACCCTACTGGGGGTTAGCTCCTGGGACACCCGACAGATGTTTTTC
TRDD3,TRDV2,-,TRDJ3,CACDILGDAWDTRQMFF,TGTGCCTGTGACATACTGGGGGACGCCTGGGACACCCGACAGATGTTTTTC
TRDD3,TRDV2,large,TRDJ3,CACDSTGGSWDTRQMFF,TGTGCCTGTGACAGTACTGGGGGATCCTGGGACACCCGACAGATGTTTTTC
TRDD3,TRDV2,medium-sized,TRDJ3,CACDKYWGTSSWDTRQMFF,TGTGCCTGTGACAAGTACTGGGGGACAAGCTCCTGGGACACCCGACAGATGTTTTTC
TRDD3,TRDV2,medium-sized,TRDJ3,CACDLLGDISWDTRQMFF,TGTGCCTGTGACTTACTGGGGGATATCTCCTGGGACACCCGACAGATGTTTTTC
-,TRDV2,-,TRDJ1,CACGTVGPAYTDKLIF,TGTGCCTGTGGCACCGTAGGGCCAGCTTACACCGATAAACTCATCTTT